The clone carrying this TCR beta chain has just one count. V was pared by 5 bases and J by 4 bases, with 14 bases between. CDR1 is LGHDT, CDR2 YNNKEL, per germline (reference sequence). CDR3 length: 14 amino acids. Only in-frame clones appear in the TCRdb table, and some are missing; sequencing was by immunoSEQ multiplex PCR. The table has hundreds of thousands of clones, 80% to 90% seen once. This entry belongs to a study of blood T cell repertoires in COVID-19. Cohort placement rested on clinical history that participants reported themselves. The sample was PBMCs or T cells enriched from blood (not recorded which). V and J are TRBV3-1 (or the pseudogene TRBV3-2) and TRBJ1-1; D is unresolved. The clonotype originates from a man younger than 45 who had recovered from COVID-19. For the CDR3, the DNA is TGTGCCAGCAGCTCAGCGGGCAGCCCCACTGAAGCTTTCTTT. It specifies CASSSAGSPTEAFF.